This paragraph reports one TCR beta chain. This receptor's antigen is unknown. Base-call qualities are not available, and no considerably larger clone is one nucleotide away. The data were obtained in a study of Tregs in tolerant kidney transplant recipients (dated by TCRdb to about 2019). Some background on the complete study: Transplants used related donors with nonmyeloablative bone marrow transplantation; mixed chimerism was transient in the human trials. The study applied TCRbeta sequencing to find donor-specific regulatory T cells before combined kidney and bone marrow transplantation and then followed those same cells after transplant. On the study overall, not on this receptor specifically: Because the study included only a small number of patients, the results must be confirmed in larger populations and under other immunosuppression protocols. Biological reproducibility was not directly assessed, although technical replication error appeared to be minimal. Donor-specific Treg expansion exceeded global Treg expansion in tolerant patients, suggesting antigen-driven rather than nonspecific expansion. For some patients the PCR primers changed over time, which made it impossible to compare the samples from those patients at the nucleotide level. Expanding Tregs with activated donor B cells appeared to identify the most biologically relevant and donor-specific TCRbeta repertoire.

For TCRbeta CDR3 sequencing, genomic DNA from the sorted cells was extracted using the QIAGEN DNeasy Blood and Tissue Kit. High-throughput TCRbeta CDR3 sequencing, including PCR amplification with bias correction and internal controls, was performed commercially through immunoSEQ. The paper's processing steps were these. A unique productive TCRbeta sequence was defined by the CDR3 nucleotide sequence when primers matched, and otherwise by the CDR3 amino acid sequence together with the Vbeta and Jbeta genes. To correct for sorting error, sequences found in more than one sorted population at a frequency ratio of 2:1 or less were discarded, and the remaining shared sequences were assigned to the population with the higher frequency. Donor-reactive sequences were defined as at least 5-fold expanded in CFSE-low cells versus unstimulated cells, with frequency of at least 0.01% in CFSE-low cells. Jensen-Shannon divergence, calculated on the top 100 TCRbeta sequences ranked by frequency, was used to quantify repertoire divergence. For samples with multiple sequencing runs, sorting error was corrected in each run separately before the runs were combined. TCRdb obtained this table from immuneACCESS and retained in-frame rearrangements with V and J assigned. These tables miss some clones; where compared with another copy, unresolved V genes account for less than half of the shortfall, and the remainder is unexplained. Clonal size and the V and J genes are those of that table, whereas D and trimming came from the DNA. A total of 98,000 or so clones appear in this sample, around 90% of them only once. The ten largest make up approximately 0.35% of the sample.

Including the terminal cysteine and phenylalanine, the CDR3 comprises 14 residues. The CDR3 DNA has 42 bases and is translated from base 1. V was cut back by 6 bases and J by 2 bases, leaving a gap of 13 bases between them. In the germline V gene, CDR1 corresponds to MNHEY and CDR2 to SVGAGI. The time point label of this sample denotes: blood sample drawn before combined kidney and bone marrow transplant. Thawed PBMCs were FACS-sorted into unstimulated Tregs (CD4+CD25+CD127-), CD4+ non-Tregs (CD4+CD25-), CD4 cells and CD8 cells. Patients were a few combined kidney and bone marrow transplant recipients from the ITN036ST trial, and only these trial subjects had samples available. Healthy control blood was processed by Ficoll density gradient to PBMCs and cryopreserved; patient PBMCs were collected before and after transplant.

This clonotype was obtained from a human donor who received a combined kidney and bone marrow transplant. The sequencing used CD4+ T cells from blood, collected before the transplant. This sequence uses TRBV6-5 and TRBJ1-1, and possibly TRBD1, on 6 matching bases. The CDR3 protein sequence reads: CASSRDTSNTEAFF. The sequence in DNA is TGTGCCAGCAGCCGGGACACTAGTAACACTGAAGCTTTCTTT.